This TCR beta chain derives from a study of post-analysis software for immune sequencing data. Whole-study context: Recorded subtypes: relapsing-remitting, secondary progressive, progressive-relapsing; some patients unannotated.

Unique molecular identifiers were built into the TCR beta cDNA libraries. It was from roughly 1.1 to 9.2 million T cells that about 500,000 cDNA molecules came. TCRdb used MiXCR to reprocess the PCR reads, holding one entry per CDR3 protein. The table has roughly 870,000 distinct CDR3 sequences, 53% seen once. Study-wide results and limits: By F measure, strong co-clustering occurred among samples prepared in the same batch. Compared with controls, patients had more of 4 to 6 TRBV segments, including TRBV5-6, TRBV5-1 and TRBV20-1.

About this clonotype itself: The antigen is unknown.

The germline CDR1 and CDR2 sequences are SGDLS and YYNGEE. Trimming removed 0 bases at V and 5 bases at J, with 11 bases between. This CDR3 spans 14 amino acids. The sequence derives from a girl aged 5-17 years with multiple sclerosis. Input material: blood. The chain uses TRBV9 and TRBJ1-2; D unclear. DNA for the CDR3: TGTGCCAGCAGCGTAGGAACGCCGGTTTATGGCTACACCTTC. This sequence encodes CASSVGTPVYGYTF.